This paragraph covers one TCR beta chain sequence. Its antigen remains unidentified. The sample belongs to a study of beta chain features in type 1 diabetes. Study as a whole: Similarity in age, gender and cell yields was seen between patients and healthy donors.

The sequenced template was cDNA made from the entire isolated RNA. Using immunoSEQ multiplex PCR, the repertoire was profiled, and TCRdb retains in-frame clones only, with some absent. The sample lists some 150,000 clones, roughly 9.3% seen once, with 0.55% to 0.75% in the top ten. V lost 4 bases and J lost 1; bases outside the gene matches: 13. The germline gives CDR1 SGDLS, CDR2 YYNGEE. This CDR3 comprises 18 residues. The study, taken as a whole, reports: In patients and controls equally, PCR might favor templates that are shorter.

Material: central memory CD4+ T cells from blood. This TCR was recovered from a woman in her thirties or forties in good health. This sequence joins TRBV9 and TRBJ2-1; 8 bases match TRBD2. CDR3 protein: CASSYRGSGGISYNEQFF. The CDR3 nucleotides are TGTGCCAGCAGCTACAGAGGAAGCGGGGGCATTTCCTACAATGAGCAGTTCTTC.